This T cell receptor beta chain emerged from a study of Ad26.COV2.S vaccination and SARS-CoV-2 variants. Here immunoSEQ multiplex PCR was the method, and the copy in TCRdb shows in-frame clones only, minus some. The sample has 300,000 to 350,000 clones, around 88% seen once. The V gene lost 3 bases and the J gene lost 8 bases, with 13 bases spanning the gap. This CDR3 is built from 14 residues. Germline CDR1 and CDR2: MNHNS and SASEGT. This sample's treatment: roughly 20 received Ad26.COV2.S at low or high dose, single or two shots; 5 received placebo; per-sample allocation not given. Samples came from day 63 after the first vaccine or placebo injection.

The rearrangement uses TRBV6-1 and TRBJ1-4; D may be TRBD1 (6 bases). The sequence was obtained from a person aged 18-60 years who received the Ad26.COV2.S COVID-19 vaccine or a placebo. The source material was peripheral blood, sampled in a trial of Ad26.COV2.S vaccine versus placebo. The CDR3 DNA reads as TGTGCCAGCAGTGATGTGGGGGCAGGCGAAAAACTGTTTTTT. Its protein product is CASSDVGAGEKLFF.